This T cell receptor beta chain was documented in a study of radiotherapy plus CTLA-4 blockade in lung cancer. Study details: Of the patients, 18% showed objective responses and more than 30% attained disease control.

Some clones are missing from TCRdb's copy, which holds only in-frame ones; the method was immunoSEQ multiplex PCR. The table shows roughly 90,000 clones, with around nine tenths occurring only once. Chemo-refractory metastatic non-small-cell lung cancer patients received focal radiation with ipilimumab CTLA-4 blockade. Germline CDR1 LNHDA, CDR2 SQIVND (reference sequence). This CDR3 spans 17 amino acids. V was trimmed by 7 bases and J by 6 bases, leaving 25 bases between them. The receptor was derived from a human donor with non-small cell lung cancer that progressed on radiotherapy plus ipilimumab. V is TRBV19 and J is TRBJ1-5; perhaps TRBD1 as D (5 bases). The sample was peripheral blood, taken from a patient treated with radiotherapy plus ipilimumab. CDR3 amino acids: CASNTGQTVGGGQPQHF. The CDR3 DNA follows: TGTGCCAGTAACACAGGCCAGACAGTTGGAGGAGGTCAGCCCCAGCATTTT.